The 31 T cell receptor beta chains below all came from one sample that was sequenced in a study of Graves' ophthalmopathy and Graves' hyperthyroidism. From RNA, the CDR3 regions of TCR beta chains were amplified and sequenced. Second-round multiplex PCR followed a first-round RT-PCR using HTBI primers. In TCRdb, the multiplex PCR reads were re-called with MiXCR into one record per CDR3 protein. This table has around 340,000 distinct CDR3 sequences, 15% to 20% appearing once. The sequencing input was peripheral blood. The origin of the receptors is an adult man with Graves' ophthalmopathy.

The chain joins TRBV6-5 to TRBJ1-1; D unclear. Germline values: CDR1 MNHEY, CDR2 SVGAGI. The CDR3 totals 12 residues. Trimming shortened V by 0 bases and J by 11 bases, and 10 bases separated the two germline ends. Here the CDR3 reads CASSYSRRFAFF. The DNA of the CDR3 is TGTGCCAGCAGTTACTCGAGAAGGTTTGCTTTCTTT.

This clonotype was detected many times. The rearrangement links TRBV2 to TRBJ2-7; D is ambiguous. Per germline, CDR1 SNHLY and CDR2 FYNNEI. The V gene lost 5 bases and the J gene lost 5 bases, with 16 bases spanning the gap. CDR3 length equals 14 residues. This CDR3 reads CASSLGSSPDEQYF. CDR3 nucleotide sequence: TGTGCCAGCAGTTTAGGGTCTTCTCCGGACGAGCAGTACTTC.

This clonotype was observed a few times. The chain uses TRBV5-1 and TRBJ2-7; 8 bases align to TRBD2. CDR1 and CDR2 from the germline V gene are SGHRS and YFSETQ. The length of the CDR3 is 14 residues. V was clipped by 3 bases and J by 3 bases; unmatched bases: 5. This chain's CDR3 is CASSSGGLDYEQYF. CDR3 nucleotide sequence: TGCGCCAGCAGCTCCGGGGGACTAGACTACGAGCAGTACTTC. Complete variable domain (other parts from reference TRBV5-1 and TRBJ2-7): KAGVTQTPRYLIKTRGQQVTLSCSPISGHRSVSWYQQTPGQGLQFLFEYFSETQRNKGNFPGRFSGRQFSNSRSEMNVSTLELGDSALYLCASSSGGLDYEQYFGPGTRLTVT.

The genes are TRBV27 and TRBJ2-7; D is undetermined. CDR1 MNHEY and CDR2 SMNVEV come from the germline V gene (reference sequence). CDR3 length: 14 residues. The V end was cut by 6 bases, the J end by 5 bases, with 17 bases between. For the CDR3, the DNA is TGTGCCAGCAGCCCTCTACGAACCACCGACGAGCAGTACTTC. This translates into CASSPLRTTDEQYF.

In this sample, this clonotype turned up many times. The rearrangement links TRBV4-1 to TRBJ2-7; 9 positions match TRBD2. This CDR3 spans 15 amino acids. Trimming at V came to 2 bases and at J to 0 bases, leaving 2 bases not matched to a gene. Germline loops: CDR1 MGHRA, CDR2 YSYEKL. The CDR3 nucleotides read TGCGCCAGCAGCCAACCGACTAGCGGCTCCTACGAGCAGTACTTC. Translating gives CASSQPTSGSYEQYF.

This clonotype appeared many times. Compared with germline, one end of the junction differs, possibly owing to a read error. CDR3 protein: CASSLETGTEAFF. DNA for the CDR3: TGTGCTAGCAGCTTAGAGACGGGTACTGAAGCTTTCTTT. This rearrangement joins TRBV7-7 to TRBJ1-1; D uncertain. The germline CDR1 and CDR2 sequences are SSHAT and FNYEAQ (reference sequence). The CDR3 length is 13 residues.

The genes are TRBV6-1 and TRBJ2-7; D remains ambiguous. The CDR3 loop spans 15 amino acids. CDR1 is MNHNS, CDR2 SASEGT, per germline. The germline V and J ends were trimmed by 6 bases and 3 bases, with 18 bases remaining between them. CDR3 nucleotides: TGTGCCAGCAGCCAAGAAAGCGTGGGGTTCTACGAGCAGTACTTC. Translating it yields CASSQESVGFYEQYF.

This clonotype was detected many times. The chain combines TRBV6-5 with TRBJ2-7; D unclear. Germline assignment: CDR1 MNHEY and CDR2 SVGAGI. The CDR3 consists of 13 residues. Trimming took 2 bases from V and 4 from J, leaving 9 bases between them. CDR3 nucleotide sequence: TGTGCCAGCAGTTACCTGGAAAGATACGAGCAGTACTTC. Translating it yields CASSYLERYEQYF.

The CDR3 here is CASAISLGGGRLGFNEQFF. CDR3 in DNA: TGTGCCAGCGCCATTAGTCTCGGGGGGGGGCGACTAGGTTTCAATGAGCAGTTCTTC. The gene calls are TRBV4-2 and TRBJ2-1; 8 positions agree with TRBD2. Germline CDR1 reads LGHNA; CDR2 reads YNFKEQ. The CDR3 consists of 19 residues. Losses at the gene ends were 8 bases for V and 6 bases for J; bases not matched to a gene: 24.

In its sample, this clonotype was seen many times. CDR3 region: CSARSAPGPQHF. In DNA form, the CDR3 reads TGCAGTGCTAGATCCGCCCCCGGGCCCCAGCATTTT. J is TRBJ1-5 and V is TRBV20-1; D is unclear. V gave up 2 bases and J gave up 9 bases, with 11 bases separating them. The germline CDR1 and CDR2 sequences are DFQATT and SNEGSKA (reference sequence). The CDR3 extends over 12 amino acids.

In nucleotides, the CDR3 is TGTGCCACCACTAATCTGGCGAGCTATGGCTACACCTTC. This codes for CATTNLASYGYTF. This chain uses TRBV12-3 or TRBV12-4 with TRBJ1-2; D is ambiguous. The CDR3 is made up of 13 amino acids. Trimming removed 10 bases at V and 4 bases at J, with 16 bases between.

This clonotype was recorded at least ten times. The V and J genes are TRBV12-3 or TRBV12-4 and TRBJ2-7; D gene ambiguous. The CDR3 totals 14 residues. The ends were cut back, 5 bases at V and 0 bases at J, with 11 bases in the middle. The DNA for the CDR3 is TGTGCCAGCAGTCTAGGGTTTCCCTCCTACGAGCAGTACTTC. As protein: CASSLGFPSYEQYF.

The sample holds many counts of this clonotype. The chain uses TRBV7-9 and TRBJ1-1; a weak D match, TRBD1 (5 bases). V lost 2 bases and J lost 4, with 14 bases in between. In germline, CDR1 is SEHNR, CDR2 FQNEAQ (reference sequence). This CDR3 contains 15 residues. DNA of the CDR3: TGTGCCAGCAGCTTACCTGTGGCAGGGCTCACTGAAGCTTTCTTT. Its protein product is CASSLPVAGLTEAFF.

This clonotype was counted at least ten times. The chain links TRBV12-3 or TRBV12-4 to TRBJ2-5; D call uncertain. V lost 3 bases and J lost 4, with 18 bases in between. The CDR3 totals 16 residues. CDR3 residues: CASSFLSPVPGETQYF. The CDR3 DNA follows: TGTGCCAGCAGTTTTCTCTCGCCAGTCCCCGGAGAGACCCAGTACTTC.

This clonotype has ten or more counts. This chain connects TRBV29-1 to TRBJ1-3; D gene unclear. The V and J ends lost 1 base and 0 bases respectively, with 4 bases between them. This CDR3 is built from 13 residues. Germline assignment: CDR1 SQVTM and CDR2 ANQGSEA. The CDR3 bases are TGCAGCGTTGAAGTATACTCTGGAAACACCATATATTTT. The encoded protein is CSVEVYSGNTIYF.

This clonotype occurred many times. V usage is TRBV6-1 and J usage is TRBJ2-7, with 7 bases identical to TRBD1. This CDR3 contains 13 residues. V was clipped by 5 bases and J by 5 bases; unmatched bases: 6. Germline assignment: CDR1 MNHNS and CDR2 SASEGT. The CDR3 protein is CASSTGTADEQYF. DNA for the CDR3: TGTGCCAGCAGTACCGGGACAGCTGACGAGCAGTACTTC.

This clonotype has a count of ten or more. CDR3 sequence (DNA): TGTGCCAGTAGTACCCAACTCCGGGGTAGCGGGGAGACCCAGTACTTC. Translation: CASSTQLRGSGETQYF. The V call is TRBV19, the J call TRBJ2-5; 7 bases align to TRBD2. The length of the CDR3 is 16 residues. The germline V gene encodes CDR1 LNHDA and CDR2 SQIVND (reference sequence). J lost 5 bases, V lost 4 bases, and 13 bases had no gene match.

The table lists this clonotype with many counts. The chain links TRBV9 to TRBJ1-5, with D unclear. Germline-derived CDR1 and CDR2 are SGDLS and YYNGEE. V was clipped by 2 bases and J by 9 bases, with 15 bases between them. This CDR3 comprises 14 residues. CDR3 nucleotides: TGTGCCAGCAGCGTTAGGCCCGATTCGGGGCCCCAGCATTTT. It is translated as CASSVRPDSGPQHF.

This clonotype was found many times. The chain is built from TRBV20-1 and TRBJ1-3; D ambiguous. The V end lost 3 bases, the J end lost 2 bases, and 14 bases lay between the germline ends. The CDR3 runs to 15 residues. Germline CDR1 DFQATT, CDR2 SNEGSKA (reference sequence). The CDR3 region is CSAREAGRAGNTIYF. In DNA, the CDR3 is TGCAGTGCTAGGGAGGCAGGAAGGGCTGGAAACACCATATATTTT.

This clonotype was picked up one time. Possible read error: a much larger clone is one base away. The rearrangement links TRBV6-1 to TRBJ2-6, with 8 bases lining up with TRBD1. V dropped 5 bases and J dropped 0; count of bases not matched to a gene: 12. Germline-derived CDR1 and CDR2 are MNHNS and SASEGT. The CDR3 has 19 amino acids. This chain's CDR3 is CASSRTSGTGVSGANVLTF. In nucleotides, the CDR3 is TGTGCCAGCAGTCGAACATCCGGGACAGGAGTCTCTGGGGCCAACGTCCTGACTTTC.

In this sample, this clonotype turned up many times. V is TRBV13 and J is TRBJ2-5; D remains ambiguous. The CDR3 sequence is 14 residues long. V lost 3 bases and J 5 bases, leaving 13 bases between the germline ends. Germline V gives CDR1 PRHDT, CDR2 FYEKMQ (reference sequence). CDR3 protein: CASSLAASGETQYF. The CDR3 DNA sequence: TGTGCCAGCAGCTTGGCGGCTTCGGGCGAGACCCAGTACTTC.

In its sample, this clonotype was seen many times. In DNA form, the CDR3 reads TGTGCCAGCAGCTTAGCTGCGGGAGAGATACAGACCCAGTACTTC. Translated: CASSLAAGEIQTQYF. V usage is TRBV7-2 and J usage is TRBJ2-5; 7 bases line up with TRBD2. Germline V gene data show CDR1 as SGHTA and CDR2 as FQGNSA. The CDR3 has 15 residues. J gave up 6 bases and V 0 bases, and 7 bases lay outside the gene matches.

This clonotype was detected ten times or more. The rearrangement joins TRBV29-1 to TRBJ2-5; 8 nucleotides match TRBD2. The CDR3 covers 13 residues. The V and J ends lost 6 bases and 1 base, in that order; junction bases with no gene match: 4. Germline values: CDR1 SQVTM, CDR2 ANQGSEA. The CDR3 DNA follows: TGCAGCGTGAACCTAGCGGGCCAAGAGACCCAGTACTTC. Translation: CSVNLAGQETQYF.

This clonotype occurred many times. This rearrangement joins TRBV25-1 to TRBJ2-5, with D perhaps matching TRBD2 (6 bases). The CDR3 totals 16 residues. V dropped 3 bases and J dropped 5 bases, with 19 bases sitting between them. Germline CDR1 and CDR2: MGHDK and SYGVNS. CDR3 nucleotides: TGTGCCAGCAGTGACTCCCCTAGCGCCAGATGGGAGACCCAGTACTTC. Translation: CASSDSPSARWETQYF.

This clonotype was seen many times. The chain is built from TRBV19 and TRBJ1-5; D may be TRBD1 (5 bases). The germline V gene has CDR1 LNHDA and CDR2 SQIVND (reference sequence). This CDR3 has 15 residues. V was pared by 6 bases and J by 2 bases, with 14 bases between. CDR3 loop: CASSIQVLGNQPQHF. CDR3 DNA sequence: TGTGCCAGTAGCATACAGGTGTTGGGCAATCAGCCCCAGCATTTT.

This clonotype has ten or more counts. V is TRBV7-2 and J is TRBJ2-7; either TRBD1 or TRBD2 may supply D (5 bases each). Germline V gene sequence: CDR1 SGHTA, CDR2 FQGNSA. CDR3 length: 16 amino acids. Between the trimmed V and J ends, which lost 5 bases and 5 bases, there was a span of 22 bases. In nucleotides, the CDR3 is TGTGCCAGCAGCCGACGGGAATTTGCAGGGTCCCACGAGCAGTACTTC. Encoded protein: CASSRREFAGSHEQYF.

This chain uses TRBV11-1 with TRBJ1-1; TRBD1 agrees at 8 bases. Unmatched junction bases numbered 10, after V lost 5 bases and J lost 5 bases. Germline lookup yields CDR1 SGHAT and CDR2 FQDESV (reference sequence). There are 15 residues in the CDR3. DNA for the CDR3: TGTGCCAGCAGCCCCGACAGGGGCGCGGGAACTGAAGCTTTCTTT. Protein sequence: CASSPDRGAGTEAFF.

Ten or more counts support this clonotype. The rearrangement joins TRBV20-1 to TRBJ1-1; D call uncertain. Germline V gene sequence: CDR1 DFQATT, CDR2 SNEGSKA (reference sequence). Trimming removed 1 base from V and 5 bases from J, with 8 bases in between. The CDR3 runs 12 residues. The CDR3 nucleotides are TGCAGTGCTAGAGTTCCTGGAACTGAAGCTTTCTTT. It translates to CSARVPGTEAFF.

The chain uses TRBV20-1 and TRBJ1-5; D is perhaps TRBD1 (5 bases). Germline V lookup: CDR1 DFQATT, CDR2 SNEGSKA (reference sequence). V gave up 4 bases and J gave up 8 bases, with 21 bases separating them. The CDR3 loop spans 15 amino acids. The CDR3 protein is CSAITDGQGQKPQHF. In DNA, the CDR3 is TGCAGTGCTATCACGGACGGACAAGGTCAGAAGCCCCAGCATTTT.

This clonotype showed up many times. This chain links TRBV30 with TRBJ2-2; D unclear. V lost 0 bases to trimming and J lost 3 bases, with 8 bases between them. The CDR3 runs to 14 residues. Germline loops: CDR1 GTSNPN, CDR2 SVGIG (reference sequence). This CDR3 reads CAWSVFGYTGELFF. CDR3 DNA sequence: TGTGCCTGGAGTGTATTCGGATACACCGGGGAGCTGTTTTTT.

The sample holds a few counts of this clonotype. The V gene is TRBV30, the J gene TRBJ2-5; no clear D. The length of the CDR3 is 12 residues. Germline V lookup: CDR1 GTSNPN, CDR2 SVGIG (reference sequence). V was trimmed by 1 base and J by 0 bases, leaving 3 bases between them. This chain's CDR3 is CAWSGYQETQYF. Written as DNA, the CDR3 is TGTGCCTGGAGTGGGTACCAAGAGACCCAGTACTTC.